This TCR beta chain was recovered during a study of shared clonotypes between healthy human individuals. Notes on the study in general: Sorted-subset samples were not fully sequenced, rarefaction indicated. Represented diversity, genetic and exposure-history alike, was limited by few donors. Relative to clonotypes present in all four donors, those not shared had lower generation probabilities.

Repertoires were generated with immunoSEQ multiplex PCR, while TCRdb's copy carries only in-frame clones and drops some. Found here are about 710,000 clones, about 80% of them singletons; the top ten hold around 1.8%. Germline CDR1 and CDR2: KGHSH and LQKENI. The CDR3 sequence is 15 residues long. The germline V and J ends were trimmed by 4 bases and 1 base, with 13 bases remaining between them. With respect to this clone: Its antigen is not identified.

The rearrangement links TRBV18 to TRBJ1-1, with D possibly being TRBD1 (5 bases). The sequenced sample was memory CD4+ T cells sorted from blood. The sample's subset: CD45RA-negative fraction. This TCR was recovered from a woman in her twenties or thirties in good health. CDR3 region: CASSQGTGSNTEAFF. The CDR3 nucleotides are TGTGCCAGCTCACAGGGGACCGGGTCGAACACTGAAGCTTTCTTT.